A single sample is the source of the 27 T cell receptor beta chains below, sequenced in a study of blood T cell repertoires in COVID-19. Method: immunoSEQ multiplex PCR; TCRdb's copy keeps in-frame clones and lacks some. Of approximately 200,000 clones listed, roughly 79% are singletons. The sample was peripheral blood. Receptors originate from a man aged 55 to 69 with active or convalescent COVID-19.

The chain employs TRBV6-5 and TRBJ2-5; perhaps TRBD2 as D (5 bases). The CDR3 loop spans 13 amino acids. The ends were cut back, 4 bases at V and 5 bases at J, with 11 bases in the middle. CDR1 is MNHEY and CDR2 is SVGAGI in the germline V gene. CDR3 residues: CASSSSRAETQYF. In nucleotides, the CDR3 is TGTGCCAGCAGTTCCTCGAGGGCGGAGACCCAGTACTTC.

In this sample, this clone turned up a few times. The chain carries TRBV7-3 and TRBJ1-1; TRBD1 agrees at 7 bases. Germline trimming cut 5 bases from V and 0 bases from J; bases unmatched to any gene: 3. Germline lookup yields CDR1 SGHTA and CDR2 FQGTGA. CDR3 length equals 14 residues. In DNA, the CDR3 is TGTGCCAGCAGCCCCGACAGGGTGAACACTGAAGCTTTCTTT. Translating gives CASSPDRVNTEAFF.

The V and J genes are TRBV10-3 and TRBJ1-3; D perhaps matches TRBD1 (6 bases). V gave up 11 bases and J gave up 10 bases, with 15 bases separating them. Germline V gene data show CDR1 as ENHRY and CDR2 as SYGVKD. The CDR3 sequence is 11 residues long. Here the CDR3 reads CAVETGLTIYF. For the CDR3, the DNA is TGTGCCGTCGAAACAGGGTTGACCATATATTTT.

This sequence joins TRBV5-6 and TRBJ2-2, with D possibly being TRBD2 (5 bases). The V end was cut by 5 bases, the J end by 3 bases, with 17 bases between. The CDR3 extends over 16 amino acids. Looked up from germline, CDR1 is SGHDT and CDR2 is YYEEEE. The CDR3 region is CASSSPRTVYTGELFF. The CDR3 bases are TGTGCCAGCAGTTCCCCCCGGACTGTTTACACCGGGGAGCTGTTTTTT.

This rearrangement joins TRBV16 to TRBJ2-7, with D hard to call. CDR3 length: 13 residues. Germline V CDR1 and CDR2: KGHSY, FQNENV. The V gene lost 1 base and the J gene lost 4 bases, with 8 bases spanning the gap. CDR3 sequence reads: CASSQYGDYEQYF. The CDR3 DNA follows: TGTGCCAGCAGCCAATACGGTGATTACGAGCAGTACTTC. Full variable domain (remainder filled in from reference TRBV16 and TRBJ2-7): GEEVAQTPKHLVRGEGQKAKLYCAPIKGHSYVFWYQQVLKNEFKFLISFQNENVFDETGMPKERFSAKCLPNSPCSLEIQATKLEDSAVYFCASSQYGDYEQYFGPGTRLTVT.

This clone occurred once. The rearrangement joins TRBV6-5 to TRBJ2-3; TRBD2 might be the D (5 bases). In germline, CDR1 is MNHEY, CDR2 SVGAGI. Between the trimmed V and J ends, which lost 6 bases and 3 bases, there was a span of 10 bases. The CDR3 runs to 13 residues. CDR3 amino acids: CASSRGTTDTQYF. The CDR3 DNA follows: TGTGCCAGCAGCCGGGGTACGACAGATACGCAGTATTTT.

The DNA of the CDR3 is TGTGCCAGCAGCCGGACAGGGAGCAATCAGCCCCAGCATTTT. It yields the protein CASSRTGSNQPQHF. This chain connects TRBV25-1 to TRBJ1-5; 8 bases agree with TRBD1. This CDR3 spans 14 amino acids. Germline CDR1 is MGHDK and CDR2 is SYGVNS. J was trimmed by 1 base and V by 6 bases; bases with no gene match: 2.

This clone was seen once. The chain uses TRBV3-1 (or the pseudogene TRBV3-2) and TRBJ1-1, with D perhaps matching TRBD1 (5 bases). V lost 5 bases and J lost 1, with 14 bases in between. CDR1 is LGHDT and CDR2 is YNNKEL in the germline V gene (reference sequence). The CDR3 is 15 residues long. The CDR3 reads CASSNGGAPNTEAFF. The CDR3 nucleotides read TGTGCCAGCAGCAACGGTGGGGCACCGAACACTGAAGCTTTCTTT.

The chain couples TRBV4-3 to TRBJ2-1, with no clear D. CDR3 length: 14 amino acids. Trimming cost V 1 base and J 6 bases, with 10 bases left between them. Germline CDR1 is LGHNA and CDR2 is YSLEER. The CDR3: CASSQALVSNEQFF. The CDR3 DNA reads as TGCGCCAGCAGCCAAGCTCTAGTCTCCAATGAGCAGTTCTTC.

V usage is TRBV6-5 and J usage is TRBJ1-2; 9 nucleotides agree with TRBD1. CDR1 is MNHEY and CDR2 is SVGAGI in the germline V gene. V was pared by 7 bases and J by 7 bases, with 13 bases of the junction left unmatched. This CDR3 has 15 amino acids. The CDR3, as DNA: TGTGCCAGCACAAGAAGCCCGGGACAGGGAGTTGGCTACACCTTC. Protein: CASTRSPGQGVGYTF.

This rearrangement joins TRBV5-5 to TRBJ2-3; 7 nucleotides agree with TRBD2. The germline V gene encodes CDR1 SGHKS and CDR2 YYEKEE (reference sequence). The CDR3 has 18 amino acids. V shed 2 bases and J 1 base; nucleotides not matched to a gene: 13. The DNA of the CDR3 is TGTGCCAGCAGCTTCGTTTCTGGCGGGAGCGGTCGCACAGATACGCAGTATTTT. It yields the protein CASSFVSGGSGRTDTQYF.

The chain uses TRBV7-2 and TRBJ1-2; D is possibly TRBD1 (5 bases). Deletions cut 5 bases from V and 5 bases from J, with 18 bases between. Germline values: CDR1 SGHTA, CDR2 FQGNSA. This CDR3 has 15 amino acids. CDR3 region: CASSPDGGIGYGYTF. The CDR3 coding sequence is TGTGCCAGCAGCCCCGATGGGGGGATAGGGTATGGCTACACCTTC.

The chain is built from TRBV29-1 and TRBJ2-7, with 7 bases matching TRBD1. CDR1 SQVTM and CDR2 ANQGSEA come from the germline V gene. The trim removed 6 bases at V and 4 bases at J, leaving 6 bases unmatched. The CDR3 is made up of 12 amino acids. CDR3 protein: CSVHIQGYEQYF. The CDR3 DNA sequence: TGCAGCGTACACATACAGGGGTACGAGCAGTACTTC.

The rearrangement joins TRBV19 to TRBJ1-1; D might be TRBD1 (5 bases). The CDR3 totals 15 residues. In germline, CDR1 is LNHDA, CDR2 SQIVND (reference sequence). V lost 3 bases and J lost 6, with 17 bases in between. Written as DNA, the CDR3 is TGTGCCAGTAGTATTTCAGGGATCTTAGACGCTGAAGCTTTCTTT. It translates to CASSISGILDAEAFF.

The V call is TRBV5-1, the J call TRBJ2-5; 9 bases agree with TRBD1. Germline V CDR1 and CDR2: SGHRS, YFSETQ. The CDR3 has 17 amino acids. The V gene end was trimmed by 4 bases and the J gene end by 3 bases; junction bases not matched to a gene: 13. The CDR3 DNA is TGCGCCAGCAGCCGAATAATAACAGGGGGCAGGGAAGAGACCCAGTACTTC. It codes for CASSRIITGGREETQYF.

The V call is TRBV7-9, the J call TRBJ2-2; 7 bases match TRBD1. Unmatched junction bases numbered 9, after V lost 1 base and J lost 4 bases. The CDR3 has 17 residues. Germline CDR1 is SEHNR and CDR2 is FQNEAQ (reference sequence). CDR3 amino acids: CASSLETGSGSTGELFF. CDR3 bases: TGTGCCAGCAGCTTAGAGACAGGGAGTGGGTCCACCGGGGAGCTGTTTTTT.

This chain connects TRBV5-8 to TRBJ2-3; tentatively, D is TRBD2 (5 bases). This CDR3 comprises 14 residues. The V gene lost 7 bases and the J gene lost 0 bases, with 12 bases spanning the gap. Germline lookup yields CDR1 SGHTS and CDR2 YDEGEE. The CDR3, as DNA: TGTGCCAGCGGTCGAGCGGCCAGCACAGATACGCAGTATTTT. This codes for CASGRAASTDTQYF.

This chain links TRBV11-2 with TRBJ1-3; unclear D gene. Germline CDR1 reads SGHAT; CDR2 reads FQNNGV. V shed 1 base and J shed 0 bases, with 4 bases lying between them. CDR3 size: 14 residues. The CDR3 DNA is TGTGCCAGCAGCTTAGCGAGCTCTGGAAACACCATATATTTT. Amino acid sequence: CASSLASSGNTIYF. The whole variable domain, filled in from reference TRBV11-2 and TRBJ1-3, reads EAGVAQSPRYKIIEKRQSVAFWCNPISGHATLYWYQQILGQGPKLLIQFQNNGVVDDSQLPKDRFSAERLKGVDSTLKIQPAKLEDSAVYLCASSLASSGNTIYFGEGSWLTVV.

The chain is built from TRBV21-1 and TRBJ2-2; TRBD2 is taken as the D call from the table, unchecked against the DNA. TRBV21-1 is reported as a pseudogene. The CDR3 has 16 residues. The CDR3: CASSRGRAEGTGELFF. In DNA, the CDR3 is TGTGCCAGCAGCAGGGGGAGGGCGGAGGGCACCGGGGAGCTGTTTTTT.

The chain is built from TRBV27 and TRBJ1-4; 11 positions match TRBD1. The CDR3 sequence is 17 residues long. The junction had 7 bases not matched to a gene; V was cut back by 5 bases and J by 2 bases. Germline V gene data show CDR1 as MNHEY and CDR2 as SMNVEV (reference sequence). The CDR3 protein is CASSPGTGGTTNEKLFF. CDR3 bases: TGTGCCAGCAGTCCAGGGACAGGGGGAACGACTAATGAAAAACTGTTTTTT.

The gene calls are TRBV11-2 and TRBJ1-1; TRBD1 aligns across 11 bases. Germline V gene data show CDR1 as SGHAT and CDR2 as FQNNGV. The CDR3 totals 14 residues. V shed 2 bases and J 10 bases; nucleotides not matched to a gene: 6. CDR3 sequence (DNA): TGTGCCAGCAGCTTACAGAGGACAGGGGGCGGAGCTTTCTTT. This codes for CASSLQRTGGGAFF.

V is TRBV5-1 and J is TRBJ2-6; maybe TRBD2 (5 bases). Per the germline V gene, CDR1 is SGHRS and CDR2 is YFSETQ. CDR3 size: 15 residues. V shed 0 bases and J shed 7 bases, with 11 bases lying between them. The CDR3 bases are TGCGCCAGCAGCTTGGAGCCTAGCCAAGCCAACGTCCTGACTTTC. It encodes CASSLEPSQANVLTF.

This clone is a singleton in its sample. The chain links TRBV9 to TRBJ1-2; 7 bases are a match to TRBD1. The CDR3 runs 14 residues. V was pared by 0 bases and J by 3 bases, with 2 bases of the junction left unmatched. Germline CDR1 SGDLS, CDR2 YYNGEE. In DNA form, the CDR3 reads TGTGCCAGCAGCGTAGCGCAGGGGGACTATGGCTACACCTTC. It codes for CASSVAQGDYGYTF.

V is TRBV7-2 and J is TRBJ2-3; D perhaps matches TRBD1 (6 bases). In germline, CDR1 is SGHTA, CDR2 FQGNSA. Trimming left V 1 base short and J 4 bases short, with 12 bases between. The CDR3 has 15 residues. In nucleotides, the CDR3 is TGTGCCAGCAGCTTAGACAGGGCCTTTGCAGATACGCAGTATTTT. It is translated as CASSLDRAFADTQYF.

The genes are TRBV28 and TRBJ2-1, with D uncertain. Germline loops: CDR1 MDHEN, CDR2 SYDVKM. Trimming took off 6 bases at V and 6 bases at J, with 6 bases between the two ends. The CDR3 length is 11 residues. Written as DNA, the CDR3 is TGTGCCAGCAGGAGACTCAATGAGCAGTTCTTC. Translation: CASRRLNEQFF.

The chain has TRBV28 and TRBJ1-3; 9 bases agree with TRBD1. The V segment lost 5 bases and the J segment 0 bases; nucleotides outside the gene matches: 2. CDR3 size: 15 residues. Germline V lookup: CDR1 MDHEN, CDR2 SYDVKM. The CDR3: CASSPTGGSGNTIYF. The CDR3, as DNA: TGTGCCAGCAGTCCGACAGGGGGCTCTGGAAACACCATATATTTT.

This clone occurred a few times. The J gene is TRBJ2-1, the V gene TRBV27; no clear D gene. Deletions cut 5 bases from V and 6 bases from J, with 17 bases between. Germline assignment: CDR1 MNHEY and CDR2 SMNVEV (reference sequence). This CDR3 has 15 amino acids. The chain's CDR3 is CASSPLPGSGNEQFF. The CDR3 DNA reads as TGTGCCAGCAGTCCGCTCCCGGGTTCGGGCAATGAGCAGTTCTTC.